The rows below give T cell receptor beta chains drawn from one sample of a study of cytomegalovirus exposure and HLA in healthy donors. The repertoire was sequenced with immunoSEQ multiplex PCR; TCRdb's copy has only in-frame clones and lacks some. In total, the table holds 150,000 to 200,000 clones. Sequencing was performed on PBMCs. These receptors were collected from a boy under 18 in good health and CMV-seronegative. CDR3s include the opening cysteine and the closing phenylalanine or tryptophan. Each record gives: V gene, D gene, J gene, CDR3 DNA, CDR3 protein. A D gene is named only where the DNA matches it firmly.

>TRBV2|-|TRBJ2-3
TGTGCCATCCGGGGAGCGCTCGCAGATACGCAGTATTTT
CAIRGALADTQYF
>TRBV2|-|TRBJ1-2
TGTGCCAGCAGTTACCAGGGCGGTAACTATGGCTACACCTTC
CASSYQGGNYGYTF
>TRBV19|TRBD1|TRBJ2-7
TGTGCCAGTAGTACGTCCGGGACAGGATCCTTCGAGCAGTACTTC
CASSTSGTGSFEQYF
>TRBV7-2|TRBD1|TRBJ1-2
TGTGCCAGCAGCGGAGGACAGGGACCCTATGGCTACACCTTC
CASSGGQGPYGYTF
>TRBV2|-|TRBJ2-7
TGTGCCAGCAGTTACCAGGCCAGAACCTACGAGCAGTACTTC
CASSYQARTYEQYF
>TRBV29-1|TRBD1|TRBJ1-1
TGCAGCGCCGGACAGGGGGCGGGCACTGAAGCTTTCTTT
CSAGQGAGTEAFF
>TRBV10-3|-|TRBJ2-7
TGTGCCATCACGGATTTCCTGGGAGACGAGCAGTACTTC
CAITDFLGDEQYF
>TRBV19|TRBD2|TRBJ2-1
TGTGCCACCCAAACTCCGGGACTAGCGGTCTATGAGCAGTTCTTC
CATQTPGLAVYEQFF
>TRBV11-2|TRBD1|TRBJ2-2
TGTGCCAGCAGCCTTAGGGACCTGAGACAGGGGGGGAACACCGGGGAGCTGTTTTTT
CASSLRDLRQGGNTGELFF
>TRBV28|TRBD1|TRBJ1-5
TGTGCCAGCAGTCCCCGACAGGGGATGATAAGCAATCAGCCCCAGCATTTT
CASSPRQGMISNQPQHF
>TRBV28|TRBD2|TRBJ2-1
TGTGCCAGCAGTTTTAGCGGGGGGTCAGGCAATGAGCAGTTCTTC
CASSFSGGSGNEQFF
>TRBV30|-|TRBJ1-1
TGTGCCTGGACCGTCCCCCTTGAAGCTTTCTTT
CAWTVPLEAFF
>TRBV4-1|TRBD1|TRBJ2-4
TGCGCCAGCAGTCACCTAACCGGGACAGGCGGGGATCAGTACTTC
CASSHLTGTGGDQYF
>TRBV6-6|TRBD1|TRBJ1-1
TGTGCCAGCAGCATGGGGACAGGGGGCGTCGCTTTCTTT
CASSMGTGGVAFF
>TRBV5-4|-|TRBJ2-7
TGTGCCAGCAGCTTTAGCCGGGACACTACTTACTACGAGCAGTACTTC
CASSFSRDTTYYEQYF
>TRBV5-1|-|TRBJ1-5
TGCGCCAGCAGCTTGGTTGCCGGAGGCAATCAGCCCCAGCATTTT
CASSLVAGGNQPQHF
>TRBV19|TRBD1|TRBJ2-1
TGTGCCAGTAGCCCGGGACAGGGGTATATGGCGTTCTTC
CASSPGQGYMAFF
>TRBV11-2|-|TRBJ2-4
TGTGCCAGCAGCTTCCGGGACATACAAAACATTCAGTACTTC
CASSFRDIQNIQYF
>TRBV29-1|-|TRBJ1-1
TGCAGCGTTGAAGCCTTCGGGAGGGGGAACACTGAAGCTTTCTTT
CSVEAFGRGNTEAFF
>TRBV10-3|TRBD2|TRBJ2-7
TGTGCCATGGGCTCCCGGCGGGGGGGGAGTTCCTACGAGCAGTACTTC
CAMGSRRGGSSYEQYF
>TRBV4-1|-|TRBJ1-5
TGCGCCAGCAGCCAGTGGGGCCTCGATCAGCCCCAGCATTTT
CASSQWGLDQPQHF
>TRBV15|TRBD1|TRBJ1-6
TGTGCCACCGCGGGACAGGCGAATTCACCCCTCCACTTT
CATAGQANSPLHF
>TRBV4-3|-|TRBJ1-2
TGCGCCAGCAGCCAAGACAGGCAGTCAAACTATGGCTACACCTTC
CASSQDRQSNYGYTF
>TRBV9|TRBD1|TRBJ1-1
TGTGCCAGCGGACAGGGTCGCACTGAAGCTTTCTTT
CASGQGRTEAFF
>TRBV2|-|TRBJ2-2
TGTGCCAGCAGTGACGTCCGCACCGGGGAGCTGTTTTTT
CASSDVRTGELFF
>TRBV20-1|TRBD1|TRBJ2-7
TGCAGTGCGGACACAGGGGACGAGCAGTACTTC
CSADTGDEQYF
>TRBV18|TRBD1|TRBJ2-2
TGTGCCAGCTCACCCTCCGACAGGGTCTTCACCGGGGAGCTGTTTTTT
CASSPSDRVFTGELFF
>TRBV30|TRBD2|TRBJ2-1
TGTGCCTGGAGTTCCTGGGGGGGGTATGAGCAGTTCTTC
CAWSSWGGYEQFF
>TRBV5-1|TRBD1|TRBJ2-3
TGCGCCAGCACCTCCGCAGGGGGCGGTTTAGATACGCAGTATTTT
CASTSAGGGLDTQYF
>TRBV6-1|TRBD2|TRBJ2-1
TGTGCCAGCAGTGAACTTTGGGGTCTAGCGGGGATCAATGAGCAGTTCTTC
CASSELWGLAGINEQFF
>TRBV5-1|TRBD1|TRBJ2-2
TGCGCCAGCAGCTTAAAGGGCAGGGGGCAAACCGGGGAGCTGTTTTTT
CASSLKGRGQTGELFF
>TRBV5-4|-|TRBJ2-7
TGTGCCAGCAGCTTGGCCCAGGGGTCCCACGAGCAGTACTTC
CASSLAQGSHEQYF
>TRBV27|TRBD1|TRBJ2-5
TGTGCCAGCAGTTTATCTGACAGGGGCCGAGAGACCCAGTACTTC
CASSLSDRGRETQYF
>TRBV5-8|TRBD2|TRBJ2-1
TGTGCCAGCAGCCATAGCGGGGCCATCTCCTACAATGAGCAGTTCTTC
CASSHSGAISYNEQFF
>TRBV10-2|-|TRBJ1-1
TGCGCCAGCAGTGAGGGGCTCTCCTGGGCTGAAGCTTTCTTT
CASSEGLSWAEAFF
>TRBV10-3|-|TRBJ2-1
TGTGCCACCGGATACAGGGGGAGGGATGAGCAGTTCTTC
CATGYRGRDEQFF
>TRBV28|-|TRBJ1-6
TGTGCCAGCCTGAGGGAGGGTAATTCACCCCTCCACTTT
CASLREGNSPLHF
>TRBV6-6|-|TRBJ1-2
TGTGCCAGCAGTTACACCCGGGACCGGGGGGGCTACACCTTC
CASSYTRDRGGYTF
>TRBV19|TRBD1|TRBJ1-5
TGTGCCAGTAGTATGGGACAGCCCGATCAGCCCCAGCATTTT
CASSMGQPDQPQHF
>TRBV5-1|-|TRBJ2-7
TGCGCCAGCAGCCCGGACTCCGCTGGCGAGCAGTACTTC
CASSPDSAGEQYF
>TRBV30|-|TRBJ2-7
TGTGCCTGGAGTAGGAAAAGGGGGACCTACGAGCAGTACTTC
CAWSRKRGTYEQYF
>TRBV7-9|TRBD2|TRBJ2-1
TGTGCCAGCAGCTTAGGCGGGGGGCTGTCCAATGAGCAGTTCTTC
CASSLGGGLSNEQFF